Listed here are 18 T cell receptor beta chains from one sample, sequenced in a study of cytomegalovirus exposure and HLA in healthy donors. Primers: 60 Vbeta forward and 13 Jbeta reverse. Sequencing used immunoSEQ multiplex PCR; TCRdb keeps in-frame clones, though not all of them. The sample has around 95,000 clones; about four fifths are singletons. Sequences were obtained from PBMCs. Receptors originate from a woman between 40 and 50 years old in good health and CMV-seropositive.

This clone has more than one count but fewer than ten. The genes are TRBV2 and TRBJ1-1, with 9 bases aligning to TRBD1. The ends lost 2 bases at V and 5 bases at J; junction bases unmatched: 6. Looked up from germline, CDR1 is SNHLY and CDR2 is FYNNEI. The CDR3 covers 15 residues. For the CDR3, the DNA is TGTGCCAGCAGTGAACAGGGTGGGACAGGGACTGAAGCTTTCTTT. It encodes CASSEQGGTGTEAFF.

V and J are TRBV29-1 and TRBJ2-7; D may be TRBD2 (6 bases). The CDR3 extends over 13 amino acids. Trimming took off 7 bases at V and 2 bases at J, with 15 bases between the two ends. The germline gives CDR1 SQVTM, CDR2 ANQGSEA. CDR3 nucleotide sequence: TGCAGCGGCGGGGAGGACGGGACCTACGAGCAGTACTTC. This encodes CSGGEDGTYEQYF.

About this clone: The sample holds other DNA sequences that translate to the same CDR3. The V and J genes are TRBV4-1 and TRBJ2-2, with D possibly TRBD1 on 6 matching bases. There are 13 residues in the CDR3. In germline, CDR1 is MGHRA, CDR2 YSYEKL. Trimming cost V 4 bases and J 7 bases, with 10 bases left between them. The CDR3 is CASSLQGGGELFF. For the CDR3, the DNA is TGCGCCAGCAGCCTACAGGGCGGCGGGGAGCTGTTTTTT.

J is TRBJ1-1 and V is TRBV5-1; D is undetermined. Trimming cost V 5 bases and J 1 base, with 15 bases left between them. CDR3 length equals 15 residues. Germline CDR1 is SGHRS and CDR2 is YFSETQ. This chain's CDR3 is CASSLTTGKNTEAFF. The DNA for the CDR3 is TGCGCCAGCAGTTTAACGACGGGAAAGAACACTGAAGCTTTCTTT. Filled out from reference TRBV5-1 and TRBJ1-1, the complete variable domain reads KAGVTQTPRYLIKTRGQQVTLSCSPISGHRSVSWYQQTPGQGLQFLFEYFSETQRNKGNFPGRFSGRQFSNSRSEMNVSTLELGDSALYLCASSLTTGKNTEAFFGQGTRLTVV.

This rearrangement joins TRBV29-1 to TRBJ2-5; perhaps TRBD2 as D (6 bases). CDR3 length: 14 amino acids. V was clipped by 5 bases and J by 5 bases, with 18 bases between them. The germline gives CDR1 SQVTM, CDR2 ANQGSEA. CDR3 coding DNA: TGCAGCGTTCGGGACTCGAAAACTGGGGAGACCCAGTACTTC. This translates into CSVRDSKTGETQYF.

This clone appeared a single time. The CDR3 here is CASSSGLASADTQYF. CDR3 DNA: TGCGCCAGCAGCTCTGGACTAGCGTCGGCAGATACGCAGTATTTT. V and J are TRBV5-1 and TRBJ2-3, with TRBD2 matching 9 bases. After removal of 3 bases from V and 4 bases from J, the junction contained 6 bases not matched to a gene. The germline CDR1 and CDR2 sequences are SGHRS and YFSETQ. This CDR3 region has 15 residues.

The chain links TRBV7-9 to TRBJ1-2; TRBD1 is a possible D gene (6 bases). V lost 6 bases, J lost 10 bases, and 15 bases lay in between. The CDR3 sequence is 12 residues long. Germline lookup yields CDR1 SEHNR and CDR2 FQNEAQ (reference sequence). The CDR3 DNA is TGTGCCAGCAGTCAAATGGACAGTGCCTACACCTTC. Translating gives CASSQMDSAYTF.

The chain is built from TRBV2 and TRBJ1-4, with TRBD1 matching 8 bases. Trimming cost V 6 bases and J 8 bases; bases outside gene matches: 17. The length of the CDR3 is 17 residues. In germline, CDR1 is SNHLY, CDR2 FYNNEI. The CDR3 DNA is TGTGCCAGCAGCCGCCCCCGGATCAGGGGGCGTCGAGAAAAACTGTTTTTT. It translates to CASSRPRIRGRREKLFF.

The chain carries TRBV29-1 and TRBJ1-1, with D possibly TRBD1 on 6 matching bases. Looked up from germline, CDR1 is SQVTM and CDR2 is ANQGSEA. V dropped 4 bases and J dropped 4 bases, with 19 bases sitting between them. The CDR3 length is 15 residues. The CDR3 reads CSVVWGAGGSTEAFF. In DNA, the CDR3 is TGCAGCGTTGTGTGGGGGGCGGGAGGGAGCACTGAAGCTTTCTTT.

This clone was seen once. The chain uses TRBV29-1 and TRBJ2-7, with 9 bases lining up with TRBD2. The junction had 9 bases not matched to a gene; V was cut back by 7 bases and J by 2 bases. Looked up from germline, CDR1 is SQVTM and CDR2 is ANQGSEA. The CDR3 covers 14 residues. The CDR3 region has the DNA TGCAGCGCGCCCGGGACTAGCCCTCCCTACGAGCAGTACTTC. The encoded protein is CSAPGTSPPYEQYF.

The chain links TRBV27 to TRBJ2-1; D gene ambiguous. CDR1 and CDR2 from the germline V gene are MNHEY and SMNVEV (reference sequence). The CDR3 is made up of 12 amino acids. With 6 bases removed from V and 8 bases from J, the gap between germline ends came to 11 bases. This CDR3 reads CASSRGRYEQFF. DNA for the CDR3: TGTGCCAGCAGCCGCGGCCGTTATGAGCAGTTCTTC.

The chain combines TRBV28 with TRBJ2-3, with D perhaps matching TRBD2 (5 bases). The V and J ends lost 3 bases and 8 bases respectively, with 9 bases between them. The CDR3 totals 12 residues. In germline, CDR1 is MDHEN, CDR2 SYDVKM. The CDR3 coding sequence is TGTGCCAGCAGTTTCGGGGTGGGTACGCAGTATTTT. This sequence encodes CASSFGVGTQYF. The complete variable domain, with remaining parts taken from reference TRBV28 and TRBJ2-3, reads DVKVTQSSRYLVKRTGEKVFLECVQDMDHENMFWYRQDPGLGLRLIYFSYDVKMKEKGDIPEGYSVSREKKERFSLILESASTNQTSMYLCASSFGVGTQYFGPGTRLTVL.

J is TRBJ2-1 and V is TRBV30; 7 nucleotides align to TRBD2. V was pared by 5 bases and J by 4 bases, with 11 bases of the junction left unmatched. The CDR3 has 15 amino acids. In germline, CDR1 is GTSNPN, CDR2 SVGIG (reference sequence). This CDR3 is CAWSRVAGVYNEQFF. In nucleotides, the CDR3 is TGTGCCTGGTCCCGTGTGGCGGGGGTATACAATGAGCAGTTCTTC.

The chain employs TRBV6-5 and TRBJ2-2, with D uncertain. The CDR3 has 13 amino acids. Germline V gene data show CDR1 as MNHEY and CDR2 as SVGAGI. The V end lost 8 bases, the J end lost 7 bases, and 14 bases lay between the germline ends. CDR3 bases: TGTGCCAGCTTGGCATTCCGAGGCGGGGAGCTGTTTTTT. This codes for CASLAFRGGELFF.

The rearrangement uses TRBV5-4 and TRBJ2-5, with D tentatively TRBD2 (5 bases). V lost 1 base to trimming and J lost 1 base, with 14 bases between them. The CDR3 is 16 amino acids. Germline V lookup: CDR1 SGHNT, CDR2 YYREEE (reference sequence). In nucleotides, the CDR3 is TGTGCCAGCAGCTTGTTCATCGGGGTACCCCAAGAGACCCAGTACTTC. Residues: CASSLFIGVPQETQYF.

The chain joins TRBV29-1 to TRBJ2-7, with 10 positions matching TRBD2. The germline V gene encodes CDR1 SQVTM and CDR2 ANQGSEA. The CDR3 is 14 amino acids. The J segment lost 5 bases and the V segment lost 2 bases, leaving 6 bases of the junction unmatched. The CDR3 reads CSVEMASGSHEQYF. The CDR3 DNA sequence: TGCAGCGTTGAAATGGCTAGCGGGAGCCACGAGCAGTACTTC.

The CDR3: CASSKGQGNSYEQYF. Written as DNA, the CDR3 is TGCGCCAGCAGCAAGGGACAGGGTAACTCCTACGAGCAGTACTTC. This chain links TRBV5-1 with TRBJ2-7, with 9 bases matching TRBD1. CDR1 and CDR2 (germline): SGHRS, YFSETQ. V dropped 4 bases and J dropped 0; count of bases not matched to a gene: 5. This CDR3 has 15 amino acids.

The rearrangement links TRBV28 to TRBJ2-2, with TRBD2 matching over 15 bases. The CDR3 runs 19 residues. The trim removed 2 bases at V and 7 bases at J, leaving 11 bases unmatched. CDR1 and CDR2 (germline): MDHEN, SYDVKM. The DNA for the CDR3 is TGTGCCAGCAGTTTAGATCCCCCGGGACTAGCGGGAGGTCTCGGGGAGCTGTTTTTT. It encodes CASSLDPPGLAGGLGELFF.